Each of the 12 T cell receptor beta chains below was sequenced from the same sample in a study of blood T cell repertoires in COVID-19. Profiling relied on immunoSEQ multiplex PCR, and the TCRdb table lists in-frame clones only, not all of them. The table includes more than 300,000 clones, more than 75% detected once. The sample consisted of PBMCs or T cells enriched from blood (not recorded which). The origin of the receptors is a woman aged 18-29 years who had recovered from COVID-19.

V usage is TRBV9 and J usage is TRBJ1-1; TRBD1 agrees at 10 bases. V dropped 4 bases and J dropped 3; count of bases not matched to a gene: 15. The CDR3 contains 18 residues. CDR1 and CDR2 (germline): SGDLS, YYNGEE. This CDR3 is CASSSGSLFGTGDTEAFF. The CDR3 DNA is TGTGCCAGCAGCTCGGGATCCCTCTTCGGGACAGGGGACACTGAAGCTTTCTTT.

In DNA form, the CDR3 reads TGTGCCAGTGGGAGGGGACGGATGAATGAAAAACTGTTTTTT. Translation gives CASGRGRMNEKLFF. This rearrangement joins TRBV19 to TRBJ1-4; D possibly corresponds to TRBD1 (5 bases). Trimming took 8 bases from V and 5 from J, leaving 15 bases between them. The CDR3 extends over 14 amino acids. Germline loops: CDR1 LNHDA, CDR2 SQIVND (reference sequence).

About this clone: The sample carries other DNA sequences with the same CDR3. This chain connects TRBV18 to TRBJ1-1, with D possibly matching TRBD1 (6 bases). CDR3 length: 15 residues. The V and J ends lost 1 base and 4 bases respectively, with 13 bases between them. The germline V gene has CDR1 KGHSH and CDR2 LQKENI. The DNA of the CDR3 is TGTGCCAGCTCACCACGGCAGGGGAAAGGCACTGAAGCTTTCTTT. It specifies CASSPRQGKGTEAFF. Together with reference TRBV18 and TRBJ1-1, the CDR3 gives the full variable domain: NAGVMQNPRHLVRRRGQEARLRCSPMKGHSHVYWYRQLPEEGLKFMVYLQKENIIDESGMPKERFSAEFPKEGPSILRIQQVVRGDSAAYFCASSPRQGKGTEAFFGQGTRLTVV.

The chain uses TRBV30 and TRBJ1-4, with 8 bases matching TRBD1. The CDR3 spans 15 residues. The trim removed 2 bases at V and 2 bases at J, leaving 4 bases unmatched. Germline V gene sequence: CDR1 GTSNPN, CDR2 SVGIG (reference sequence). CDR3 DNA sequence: TGTGCCTGGAGTTCCCGGACAGGGACTAATGAAAAACTGTTTTTT. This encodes CAWSSRTGTNEKLFF. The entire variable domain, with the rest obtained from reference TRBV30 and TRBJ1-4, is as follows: SQTIHQWPATLVQPVGSPLSLECTVEGTSNPNLYWYRQAAGRGLQLLFYSVGIGQISSEVPQNLSASRPQDRQFILSSKKLLLSDSGFYLCAWSSRTGTNEKLFFGSGTQLSVL.

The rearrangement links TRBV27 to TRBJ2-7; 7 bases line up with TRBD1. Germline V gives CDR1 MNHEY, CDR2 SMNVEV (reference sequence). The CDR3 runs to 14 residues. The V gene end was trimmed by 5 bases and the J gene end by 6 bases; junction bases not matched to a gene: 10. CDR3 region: CASSLLGTEGEQYF. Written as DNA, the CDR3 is TGTGCCAGCAGTCTCCTGGGGACAGAGGGCGAGCAGTACTTC.

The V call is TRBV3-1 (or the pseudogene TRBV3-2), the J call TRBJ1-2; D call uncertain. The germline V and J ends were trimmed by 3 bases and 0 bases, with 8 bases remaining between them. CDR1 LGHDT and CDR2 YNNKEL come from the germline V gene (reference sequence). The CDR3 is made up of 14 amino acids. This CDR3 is CASSHDGANYGYTF. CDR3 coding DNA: TGTGCCAGCAGCCACGATGGAGCTAACTATGGCTACACCTTC.

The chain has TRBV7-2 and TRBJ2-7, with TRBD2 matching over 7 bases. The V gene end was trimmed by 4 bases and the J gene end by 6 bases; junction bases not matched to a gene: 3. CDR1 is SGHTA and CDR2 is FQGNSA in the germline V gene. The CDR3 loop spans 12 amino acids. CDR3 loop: CASSYGLGEQYF. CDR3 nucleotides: TGTGCCAGCAGCTACGGACTAGGCGAGCAGTACTTC.

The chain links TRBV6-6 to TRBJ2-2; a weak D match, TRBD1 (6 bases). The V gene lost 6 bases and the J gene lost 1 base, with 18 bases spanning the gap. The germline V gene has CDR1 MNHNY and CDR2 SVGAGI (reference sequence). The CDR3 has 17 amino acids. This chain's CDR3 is CASSRYRTGQNTGELFF. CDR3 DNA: TGTGCCAGCAGCCGATACAGAACGGGACAGAACACCGGGGAGCTGTTTTTT.

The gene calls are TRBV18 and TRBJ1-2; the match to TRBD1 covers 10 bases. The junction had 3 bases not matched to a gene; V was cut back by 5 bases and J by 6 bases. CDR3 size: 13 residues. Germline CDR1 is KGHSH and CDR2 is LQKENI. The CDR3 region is CASSSGQGNGYTF. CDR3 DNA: TGTGCCAGCTCATCGGGACAGGGGAATGGCTACACCTTC. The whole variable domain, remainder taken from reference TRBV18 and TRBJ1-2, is NAGVMQNPRHLVRRRGQEARLRCSPMKGHSHVYWYRQLPEEGLKFMVYLQKENIIDESGMPKERFSAEFPKEGPSILRIQQVVRGDSAAYFCASSSGQGNGYTFGSGTRLTVV.

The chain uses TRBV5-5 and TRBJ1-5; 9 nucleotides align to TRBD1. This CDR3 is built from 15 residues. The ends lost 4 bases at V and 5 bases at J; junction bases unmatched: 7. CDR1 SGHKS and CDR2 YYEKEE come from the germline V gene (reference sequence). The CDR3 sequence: CASSGPGQGDQPQHF. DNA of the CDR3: TGTGCCAGCAGCGGACCGGGACAGGGTGATCAGCCCCAGCATTTT.

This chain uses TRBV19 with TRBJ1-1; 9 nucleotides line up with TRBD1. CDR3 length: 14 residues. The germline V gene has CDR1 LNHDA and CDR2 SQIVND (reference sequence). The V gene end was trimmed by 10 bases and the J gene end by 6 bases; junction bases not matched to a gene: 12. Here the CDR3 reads CATEVGTGRPEAFF. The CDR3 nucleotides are TGTGCCACCGAGGTGGGGACAGGGAGGCCTGAAGCTTTCTTT. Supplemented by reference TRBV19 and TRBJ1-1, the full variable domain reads DGGITQSPKYLFRKEGQNVTLSCEQNLNHDAMYWYRQDPGQGLRLIYYSQIVNDFQKGDIAEGYSVSREKKESFPLTVTSAQKNPTAFYLCATEVGTGRPEAFFGQGTRLTVV.

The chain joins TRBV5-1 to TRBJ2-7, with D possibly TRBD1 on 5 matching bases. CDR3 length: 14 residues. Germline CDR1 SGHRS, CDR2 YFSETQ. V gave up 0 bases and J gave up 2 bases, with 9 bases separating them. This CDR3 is CASSLAVGAYEQYF. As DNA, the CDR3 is TGCGCCAGCAGCTTGGCCGTAGGGGCCTACGAGCAGTACTTC.